This TCR beta chain was recorded in a study of CD4 T cells in relation to SARS-CoV-2 and coronaviruses. The wider study: Patient ages ranged from roughly 20 to 80, median 38.

There are 15 residues in the CDR3. Germline V CDR1 and CDR2: SEHNR, FQNEAQ (reference sequence). V lost 7 bases and J lost 7, with 22 bases in between. Of note for this clone: The antigen remains undetermined.

Clones were read by immunoSEQ multiplex PCR, and TCRdb kept only the in-frame ones, dropping some. The sample consists of some 35,000 clones, 82% of them appearing once. Findings of the study overall: Crossreactivity was assessed only for spike protein, not other viral proteins. Each donor contributed either pre-pandemic or post-infection samples, not both.

For 10 days, roughly 10^5 sorted CD4+ cells grew with T cell-depleted PBMCs and CEF. The specimen was naive CD4+ T cells from PBMCs, cultured in vitro. Subset described: naive CD4+ T cells isolated by negative enrichment. The source of this sequence is an adult with COVID-19. The genes are TRBV7-9 and TRBJ1-1, with D tentatively TRBD1 (5 bases). The CDR3 coding sequence is TGTGCCAGCATCGTCTCAGGGACCCCCGGGGGTGAAGCTTTCTTT. Protein sequence: CASIVSGTPGGEAFF.